One and the same sample provided the 14 T cell receptor beta chains below, sequenced in a study of shared clonotypes between healthy human individuals. Generated by immunoSEQ multiplex PCR, the TCRdb table keeps only in-frame clones and is missing some. The top ten clones hold less than 2% of a sample with some 2.1 million clones, roughly 95% of them seen once. CD8 cells regarded as naive lacked CD45RO, were positively chosen for CCR7, and omitted terminally differentiated effector memory CD45RA+ cells. Sequenced sample: naive CD8+ T cells from PBMCs. Every receptor here comes from a man between 18 and 35 years old in good health. Some clones in this sample may be carry-over from other donors' samples.

As concerns this clone: In the same sample, other DNA sequences code for this CDR3. J is TRBJ2-3 and V is TRBV7-9; D remains ambiguous. Germline V gene sequence: CDR1 SEHNR, CDR2 FQNEAQ (reference sequence). This CDR3 has 12 residues. The ends were cut back, 5 bases at V and 4 bases at J, with 7 bases in the middle. CDR3 coding DNA: TGTGCCAGCAGCCCTGGGGCAGATACGCAGTATTTT. This encodes CASSPGADTQYF. The full variable domain, its missing parts supplied by reference TRBV7-9 and TRBJ2-3, is DTGVSQNPRHKITKRGQNVTFRCDPISEHNRLYWYRQTLGQGPEFLTYFQNEAQLEKSRLLSDRFSAERPKGSFSTLEIQRTEQGDSAMYLCASSPGADTQYFGPGTRLTVL.

The gene calls are TRBV9 and TRBJ1-4; D is ambiguous. The CDR3 consists of 16 residues. CDR1 and CDR2 (germline): SGDLS, YYNGEE. The V end was cut by 1 base, the J end by 6 bases, with 16 bases between. The CDR3 loop reads CASSVSETRIHEKLFF. The DNA of the CDR3 is TGTGCCAGCAGCGTATCCGAAACCCGGATTCATGAAAAACTGTTTTTT. The whole variable domain, remainder taken from reference TRBV9 and TRBJ1-4, is DSGVTQTPKHLITATGQRVTLRCSPRSGDLSVYWYQQSLDQGLQFLIQYYNGEERAKGNILERFSAQQFPDLHSELNLSSLELGDSALYFCASSVSETRIHEKLFFGSGTQLSVL.

This clone was counted between two and nine times. Within the sample, other DNA sequences also encode this same CDR3. This sequence joins TRBV5-1 and TRBJ2-1; 14 nucleotides align to TRBD2. The germline CDR1 and CDR2 sequences are SGHRS and YFSETQ. This CDR3 has 17 residues. The V segment lost 4 bases and the J segment 0 bases; nucleotides outside the gene matches: 3. For the CDR3, the DNA is TGCGCCAGCAGCGGGGGGACTAGCGGGAGCTCCTACAATGAGCAGTTCTTC. It translates to CASSGGTSGSSYNEQFF.

The gene calls are TRBV7-9 and TRBJ1-2; D is unresolved. This CDR3 spans 13 amino acids. Deletions cut 5 bases from V and 4 bases from J, with 11 bases between. Germline V CDR1 and CDR2: SEHNR, FQNEAQ (reference sequence). CDR3 sequence reads: CASSQLVGYGYTF. The CDR3 DNA is TGTGCCAGCAGCCAGCTTGTGGGCTATGGCTACACCTTC.

V usage is TRBV28 and J usage is TRBJ1-5, with D hard to call. Looked up from germline, CDR1 is MDHEN and CDR2 is SYDVKM. There are 13 residues in the CDR3. V was shortened by 7 bases and J by 0 bases, with 7 bases between the two germline ends. In nucleotides, the CDR3 is TGTGCCAGCAACAGTTATAGCAATCAGCCCCAGCATTTT. This gives the protein CASNSYSNQPQHF.

This chain connects TRBV6-6 to TRBJ1-5; D not certain. Germline CDR1 reads MNHNY; CDR2 reads SVGAGI (reference sequence). The CDR3 sequence is 15 residues long. V shed 0 bases and J shed 2 bases, with 8 bases lying between them. The CDR3 DNA sequence: TGTGCCAGCAGTTACTCGGACGGGGGCAATCAGCCCCAGCATTTT. Translation gives CASSYSDGGNQPQHF.

V usage is TRBV28 and J usage is TRBJ2-7; TRBD1 might be the D (6 bases). Germline loops: CDR1 MDHEN, CDR2 SYDVKM. Trimming stripped 3 bases from V and 2 bases from J, with 17 bases between. CDR3 length equals 16 residues. In DNA, the CDR3 is TGTGCCAGCAGTTTCCTAGGGGCAGGGGCAACCTACGAGCAGTACTTC. Its translation: CASSFLGAGATYEQYF.

The chain employs TRBV6-5 and TRBJ1-1; D ambiguous. The germline V and J ends were trimmed by 5 bases and 4 bases, with 17 bases remaining between them. The CDR3 contains 15 residues. Germline V CDR1 and CDR2: MNHEY, SVGAGI. The CDR3 loop reads CASSPRERLSTEAFF. The CDR3 nucleotides are TGTGCCAGCAGTCCTCGCGAGAGGCTTAGCACTGAAGCTTTCTTT.

V is TRBV7-8 and J is TRBJ1-2; D remains ambiguous. The CDR3 extends over 14 amino acids. V was trimmed by 1 base and J by 2 bases, leaving 8 bases between them. Germline CDR1 is SGHVS and CDR2 is FQNEAQ. The CDR3 sequence: CASSLEDGNYGYTF. CDR3 DNA sequence: TGTGCCAGCAGCTTAGAGGACGGGAACTATGGCTACACCTTC.

The chain is built from TRBV7-3 and TRBJ1-1; 7 bases are shared with TRBD1. Per the germline V gene, CDR1 is SGHTA and CDR2 is FQGTGA. The CDR3 has 14 residues. V trimming: 5 bases; J trimming: 4 bases; junction bases outside the gene matches: 7. The CDR3 DNA sequence: TGTGCCAGCAGCGAGACAGGGTCGGGCACTGAAGCTTTCTTT. Translation: CASSETGSGTEAFF.

The CDR3 is CASSVEARSTEAFF. DNA of the CDR3: TGTGCCAGCAGCGTAGAGGCCCGCTCCACTGAAGCTTTCTTT. V usage is TRBV9 and J usage is TRBJ1-1; D call uncertain. CDR3 length: 14 residues. From germline, CDR1 is SGDLS and CDR2 YYNGEE. Trimming shortened V by 0 bases and J by 4 bases, and 10 bases separated the two germline ends. The full variable domain, completed using reference TRBV9 and TRBJ1-1, is DSGVTQTPKHLITATGQRVTLRCSPRSGDLSVYWYQQSLDQGLQFLIQYYNGEERAKGNILERFSAQQFPDLHSELNLSSLELGDSALYFCASSVEARSTEAFFGQGTRLTVV.

With respect to this clone: The sample carries other DNA sequences with the same CDR3. The chain couples TRBV27 to TRBJ1-5; TRBD1 might be the D (5 bases). Trimming pared 2 bases from V and 7 bases from J, leaving 12 bases between. CDR3 size: 14 residues. Looked up from germline, CDR1 is MNHEY and CDR2 is SMNVEV (reference sequence). CDR3 bases: TGTGCCAGCAGTTTACGGGACCCGCGCCAGCCCCAGCATTTT. It yields the protein CASSLRDPRQPQHF.

This clone has a handful of counts. The chain has TRBV13 and TRBJ1-1, with TRBD1 matching over 7 bases. The germline V gene has CDR1 PRHDT and CDR2 FYEKMQ (reference sequence). The CDR3 is made up of 12 amino acids. Germline trimming cut 5 bases from V and 7 bases from J; bases unmatched to any gene: 4. CDR3 sequence reads: CASSPRGGEAFF. CDR3 in DNA: TGTGCCAGCAGCCCCAGGGGGGGTGAAGCTTTCTTT.

The chain uses TRBV5-1 and TRBJ2-1, with D hard to call. The CDR3 length is 17 residues. Germline assignment: CDR1 SGHRS and CDR2 YFSETQ. V dropped 0 bases and J dropped 5 bases, with 18 bases sitting between them. The CDR3 spells CASSLVGWKPKNNEQFF. The DNA of the CDR3 is TGCGCCAGCAGCTTGGTAGGGTGGAAGCCCAAAAACAATGAGCAGTTCTTC.